These 19 T cell receptor beta chains were sequenced from one sample in a study of T cells after yellow fever vaccination (dated by TCRdb to between 2018 and 2021). The meaning of the sample's treatment or condition label: live attenuated yellow fever vaccine strain. Library preparation was by 5' RACE. These reads were obtained on an Illumina NovaSeq 6000. TCRdb cleaned the public reads at Q25 with fastp, built clones with MiXCR and kept in-frame beta chains. Each entry merges the rows of one CDR3 protein and shows their most common DNA and genes. This sample gives some 120,000 distinct CDR3 sequences in total; 13% to 15% of them show up just once. Of the sample, about 42% falls within the top ten clones. The source was CD8+ T cells sorted from PBMCs, collected 5 days after the yellow fever booster vaccination. The receptors shown here come from a young man who received the YFV17D yellow fever vaccine.

The chain carries TRBV5-6 and TRBJ2-1; 7 nucleotides align to TRBD2. From germline, CDR1 is SGHDT and CDR2 YYEEEE. The CDR3 consists of 15 residues. V lost 3 bases and J lost 1; bases outside the gene matches: 4. The CDR3 DNA is TGTGCCAGCAGCTATAGCGGGCGTTCCTACAATGAGCAGTTCTTC. It is translated as CASSYSGRSYNEQFF.

This rearrangement joins TRBV12-3 or TRBV12-4 to TRBJ1-5; tentative D call: TRBD1 (6 bases). V shed 3 bases and J shed 5 bases, with 14 bases lying between them. The CDR3 runs to 15 residues. CDR3 region: CASSFDSGGDQPQHF. As DNA, the CDR3 is TGTGCCAGCAGTTTTGACTCCGGGGGCGATCAGCCCCAGCATTTT.

This clonotype has a handful of counts. V gene TRBV27 combines with J gene TRBJ2-7; D could derive from TRBD1 or TRBD2 (6 bases each). V lost 8 bases and J 4 bases, leaving 9 bases between the germline ends. The CDR3 runs to 11 residues. CDR1 and CDR2 from the germline V gene are MNHEY and SMNVEV (reference sequence). CDR3 sequence reads: CASRRGYEQYV. As DNA, the CDR3 is TGTGCCAGCCGGAGGGGGTACGAGCAGTACGTC.

The chain uses TRBV18 and TRBJ1-1; D remains ambiguous. V lost 6 bases to trimming and J lost 2 bases, with 13 bases between them. The CDR3 covers 14 residues. Germline V gives CDR1 KGHSH, CDR2 LQKENI. In DNA, the CDR3 is TGTGCCAGCTCCGTCGGTCTGGTTAACACTGAAGCTTTCTTT. Its translation: CASSVGLVNTEAFF.

This clonotype was counted many times. The chain employs TRBV6-6 and TRBJ2-5, with D possibly being TRBD2 (6 bases). From germline, CDR1 is MNHNY and CDR2 SVGAGI (reference sequence). Trimming pared 2 bases from V and 1 base from J, leaving 11 bases between. CDR3 length: 15 amino acids. The CDR3 protein is CASSYASEFQETQYF. As DNA, the CDR3 is TGTGCCAGCAGTTACGCTAGCGAGTTCCAAGAGACCCAGTACTTC.

In this sample, this clonotype turned up a few times. The CDR3, as DNA: TGCGCCAGCAGCCAAGATCTGGGGGGCTCCTACAATGAGCAGTTCTTC. Protein product: CASSQDLGGSYNEQFF. V is TRBV4-3 and J is TRBJ2-1, with D possibly matching TRBD2 (6 bases). Per germline, CDR1 LGHNA and CDR2 YSLEER. V gave up 0 bases and J gave up 0 bases, with 9 bases separating them. This CDR3 is built from 16 residues.

This clonotype occurred a few times. The chain carries TRBV5-1 and TRBJ2-3; either TRBD1 or TRBD2 may supply D (5 bases each). From germline, CDR1 is SGHRS and CDR2 YFSETQ. The CDR3 contains 16 residues. V lost 2 bases to trimming and J lost 0 bases, with 13 bases between them. Written as DNA, the CDR3 is TGCGCCAGCAGCTTTTTTACGGGGCCTAGCACAGATACGCAGTATTTT. Protein: CASSFFTGPSTDTQYF.

A few counts support this clonotype. V gene TRBV11-2 combines with J gene TRBJ1-2; 7 bases are shared with TRBD1. The CDR3 runs 15 residues. The V gene end was trimmed by 6 bases and the J gene end by 6 bases; junction bases not matched to a gene: 13. CDR1 is SGHAT, CDR2 FQNNGV, per germline. CDR3 DNA sequence: TGTGCCAGCAGTGGAACCGACAGGGCGGGAGATGGCTACACCTTC. Its translation: CASSGTDRAGDGYTF. The full variable domain, completed using reference TRBV11-2 and TRBJ1-2, is EAGVAQSPRYKIIEKRQSVAFWCNPISGHATLYWYQQILGQGPKLLIQFQNNGVVDDSQLPKDRFSAERLKGVDSTLKIQPAKLEDSAVYLCASSGTDRAGDGYTFGSGTRLTVV.

The gene calls are TRBV4-3 and TRBJ2-7; the D gene is possibly TRBD1 (6 bases). The CDR3 is 15 amino acids. With 0 bases removed from V and 2 bases from J, the gap between germline ends came to 11 bases. CDR1 and CDR2 from the germline V gene are LGHNA and YSLEER. DNA of the CDR3: TGCGCCAGCAGCCAAGATCTGACAGGTCCCTACGAGCAGTACGTC. Protein: CASSQDLTGPYEQYV.

At least ten counts were recorded for this clonotype. The rearrangement uses TRBV4-3 and TRBJ1-2; no clear D. Germline loops: CDR1 LGHNA, CDR2 YSLEER. Trimming cost V 0 bases and J 4 bases, with 12 bases left between them. The CDR3 extends over 15 amino acids. CDR3 residues: CASSQDGRASYGYTF. The CDR3 DNA reads as TGCGCCAGCAGCCAAGATGGAAGAGCCAGCTATGGCTACACCTTC.

This sequence joins TRBV5-1 and TRBJ1-2, with D perhaps matching TRBD1 (6 bases). Germline CDR1 is SGHRS and CDR2 is YFSETQ. CDR3 length equals 16 residues. Trimming left V 3 bases short and J 5 bases short, with 20 bases between. The CDR3 nucleotides are TGCGCCAGCAGCTATCAGAAGGGGGAACGCATTTATGGCTACACCTTC. Its translation: CASSYQKGERIYGYTF.

This clonotype was seen more than once but under ten times. The rearrangement links TRBV4-3 to TRBJ1-5; a weak D match, TRBD1 (5 bases). The ends were cut back, 0 bases at V and 3 bases at J, with 15 bases in the middle. Germline CDR1 is LGHNA and CDR2 is YSLEER. The CDR3 is 17 residues long. The CDR3 region has the DNA TGCGCCAGCAGCCAAGAATTCCCAGGGCAACTCAATCAGCCCCAGCATTTT. Amino acid sequence: CASSQEFPGQLNQPQHF.

The chain is built from TRBV7-2 and TRBJ2-1, with 10 bases lining up with TRBD1. CDR3 length equals 17 residues. The germline gives CDR1 SGHTA, CDR2 FQGNSA. Trimming took 5 bases from V and 10 from J; bases not matched to a gene: 17. The CDR3 nucleotides are TGTGCCAGCAGCCTTCAATCCGGGACAGGGGTCAAGGGAGAGCAGTTCTTC. Residues: CASSLQSGTGVKGEQFF. Full variable domain (outside the CDR3, taken from reference TRBV7-2 and TRBJ2-1): GAGVSQSPSNKVTEKGKDVELRCDPISGHTALYWYRQSLGQGLEFLIYFQGNSAPDKSGLPSDRFSAERTGGSVSTLTIQRTQQEDSAVYLCASSLQSGTGVKGEQFFGPGTRLTVL.

The J gene is TRBJ2-7, the V gene TRBV3-1; the match to TRBD1 covers 9 bases. The CDR3 has 15 amino acids. Germline CDR1 LGHDT, CDR2 YNNKEL (reference sequence). V shed 4 bases and J 5 bases; nucleotides not matched to a gene: 9. CDR3 nucleotide sequence: TGTGCCAGCAGCCCCCCTGGACAGGGGCACCACGAGCAGTACTTC. It codes for CASSPPGQGHHEQYF.

There are many counts of this clonotype. V gene TRBV12-5 combines with J gene TRBJ2-5; TRBD1 is a possible D gene (6 bases). V shed 2 bases and J shed 1 base, with 11 bases lying between them. The CDR3 is 15 residues long. CDR1 and CDR2 from the germline V gene are LGHNT and FRNRAP. CDR3 residues: CASGLSTDSQETQYF. Here the CDR3 DNA reads TGTGCTAGTGGTTTGTCGACGGACAGCCAAGAGACCCAGTACTTC.

This clonotype was counted at least ten times. The genes are TRBV27 and TRBJ2-7, with 7 bases lining up with TRBD1. Looked up from germline, CDR1 is MNHEY and CDR2 is SMNVEV (reference sequence). Trimming took 5 bases from V and 0 from J; bases not matched to a gene: 4. The CDR3 runs 14 residues. CDR3 loop: CASSPWDSSYEQYF. CDR3 nucleotide sequence: TGTGCCAGCAGTCCCTGGGACAGCTCCTACGAGCAGTACTTC.

This clonotype was seen a handful of times. V gene TRBV7-9 combines with J gene TRBJ2-2, with a tentative D call TRBD2 (6 bases). V was clipped by 5 bases and J by 5 bases, with 12 bases between them. Germline V lookup: CDR1 SEHNR, CDR2 FQNEAQ (reference sequence). This CDR3 spans 14 amino acids. CDR3 loop: CASSRRGDTGELFF. The CDR3 nucleotides read TGTGCCAGCAGCCGCCGCGGGGATACCGGGGAGCTGTTTTTT.

A few counts support this clonotype. J is TRBJ2-7 and V is TRBV12-3 or TRBV12-4; 7 nucleotides align to TRBD1. This CDR3 is 15 amino acids long. J lost 0 bases, V lost 5 bases, and 7 bases had no gene match. DNA for the CDR3: TGTGCCAGCAGTCACCAGGACAGGATCTCCTACGAGCAGTACTTC. Translated, it gives CASSHQDRISYEQYF.

This clonotype was detected a few times. This chain links TRBV5-1 with TRBJ1-1, with a possible D match to TRBD1 (6 bases). The ends were cut back, 2 bases at V and 0 bases at J, with 11 bases in the middle. Germline CDR1 and CDR2: SGHRS and YFSETQ. The CDR3 contains 15 residues. The CDR3 spells CASSLPGEVNTEAFF. DNA for the CDR3: TGCGCCAGCAGCTTACCAGGGGAGGTGAACACTGAAGCTTTCTTT. Looking up the rest from reference TRBV5-1 and TRBJ1-1 gives the full variable domain: KAGVTQTPRYLIKTRGQQVTLSCSPISGHRSVSWYQQTPGQGLQFLFEYFSETQRNKGNFPGRFSGRQFSNSRSEMNVSTLELGDSALYLCASSLPGEVNTEAFFGQGTRLTVV.